Following are 16 T cell receptor beta chains from one sample sequenced in a study of shared T cell receptors in the human thymus. Some clones are missing from TCRdb's copy, which holds only in-frame ones; the method was immunoSEQ multiplex PCR. Of hundreds of thousands of clones in the sample, around 78% are singletons; the top ten hold approximately 0.013%. These data also featured in a second study, about human thymus T cells.

The sequenced sample was thymocytes. Every receptor here comes from a boy younger than two with a congenital heart defect.

The chain couples TRBV7-4 to TRBJ1-2, with D possibly TRBD1 on 6 matching bases. Germline CDR1 SGHVT, CDR2 SQSDAQ. The CDR3 length is 12 residues. V was trimmed by 5 bases and J by 8 bases, leaving 12 bases between them. In nucleotides, the CDR3 is TGTGCCAGCAGCCCGGGGGGGGGCGGCTACACCTTC. Its translation is CASSPGGGGYTF.

The chain has TRBV7-2 and TRBJ1-2, with TRBD1 as a possible D gene (6 bases). The V gene lost 5 bases and the J gene lost 2 bases, with 15 bases spanning the gap. This CDR3 is built from 15 residues. CDR1 SGHTA and CDR2 FQGNSA come from the germline V gene. CDR3 bases: TGTGCCAGCAGCGTCACGGGGGGCGGGAACTATGGCTACACCTTC. It codes for CASSVTGGGNYGYTF.

The table lists this clone with a few counts. The chain has TRBV6-5 and TRBJ2-3; D not certain. Trimming left V 4 bases short and J 1 base short, with 9 bases between. The CDR3 covers 14 residues. CDR1 and CDR2 from the germline V gene are MNHEY and SVGAGI. The CDR3 is CASSLKTGTDTQYF. The CDR3, as DNA: TGTGCCAGCAGTTTAAAAACAGGCACAGATACGCAGTATTTT.

The chain employs TRBV7-8 and TRBJ2-1; D possibly corresponds to TRBD1 (6 bases). CDR1 SGHVS and CDR2 FQNEAQ come from the germline V gene. CDR3 length: 13 residues. V gave up 5 bases and J gave up 4 bases, with 9 bases separating them. The CDR3 sequence is CASSRDNYNEQFF. CDR3 DNA sequence: TGTGCCAGCAGCAGGGACAATTACAATGAGCAGTTCTTC.

The chain joins TRBV14 to TRBJ2-5, with 16 bases identical to TRBD2. This CDR3 is built from 19 residues. The J segment lost 5 bases and the V segment lost 4 bases, leaving 13 bases of the junction unmatched. Germline V lookup: CDR1 SGHDN, CDR2 FVKESK. The CDR3 loop is CASSPPGGTSGRALETQYF. The CDR3 bases are TGTGCCAGCAGCCCTCCAGGGGGGACTAGCGGGAGGGCACTGGAGACCCAGTACTTC.

This clone was counted a few times. V gene TRBV4-2 combines with J gene TRBJ2-2; D call uncertain. CDR1 and CDR2 (germline): LGHNA, YNFKEQ. Between the trimmed V and J ends, which lost 0 bases and 4 bases, there was a span of 15 bases. This CDR3 is built from 17 residues. In nucleotides, the CDR3 is TGTGCCAGCAGCCAAGAGGTGGCGGATCTGTTCACCGGGGAGCTGTTTTTT. This translates into CASSQEVADLFTGELFF.

This rearrangement joins TRBV2 to TRBJ2-2; D ambiguous. Germline loops: CDR1 SNHLY, CDR2 FYNNEI. The CDR3 runs to 14 residues. The V end lost 3 bases, the J end lost 7 bases, and 12 bases lay between the germline ends. Written as DNA, the CDR3 is TGTGCCAGCAGTGAGTTCCCGGTTAACGGGGAGCTGTTTTTT. Protein: CASSEFPVNGELFF.

The chain uses TRBV28 and TRBJ1-6; 7 bases line up with TRBD1. The germline V gene encodes CDR1 MDHEN and CDR2 SYDVKM. The CDR3 loop spans 15 amino acids. V lost 5 bases, J lost 10 bases, and 11 bases stayed unmatched. CDR3 residues: CASSPQGPWESPLHF. For the CDR3, the DNA is TGTGCCAGCAGTCCACAGGGGCCGTGGGAATCACCCCTCCACTTT.

The chain uses TRBV7-9 and TRBJ1-1; a possible D gene is TRBD1 (6 bases). The CDR3 totals 14 residues. Germline CDR1 reads SEHNR; CDR2 reads FQNEAQ (reference sequence). The V and J ends lost 3 bases and 6 bases respectively, with 14 bases between them. The chain's CDR3 is CASSFEQGVSEAFF. The CDR3 bases are TGTGCCAGCAGCTTTGAACAGGGAGTGTCTGAAGCTTTCTTT.

V usage is TRBV10-3 and J usage is TRBJ2-1, with a weak D call TRBD1 (6 bases). The CDR3 has 18 amino acids. Germline CDR1 and CDR2: ENHRY and SYGVKD. The V gene lost 0 bases and the J gene lost 2 bases, with 17 bases spanning the gap. The CDR3 nucleotides are TGTGCCATCAGTGAGTCGCGTAGGACAGCTACACCCTACAATGAGCAGTTCTTC. Protein sequence: CAISESRRTATPYNEQFF.

The chain links TRBV4-2 to TRBJ2-6; 8 bases align to TRBD1. Germline V gives CDR1 LGHNA, CDR2 YNFKEQ. CDR3 size: 20 residues. V was clipped by 0 bases and J by 0 bases; unmatched bases: 10. The CDR3 DNA follows: TGTGCCAGCAGCCAAGATTTGGTGCACAGGGGGGTCTCTGGGGCCAACGTCCTGACTTTC. Amino acid sequence: CASSQDLVHRGVSGANVLTF.

The CDR3 here is CASRGPGSEAFF. The DNA for the CDR3 is TGTGCCAGCAGGGGGCCAGGCTCTGAAGCTTTCTTT. V usage is TRBV6-4 and J usage is TRBJ1-1; the D gene is possibly TRBD1 (5 bases). CDR3 length: 12 residues. Trimming took 6 bases from V and 6 from J, leaving 11 bases between them. Germline CDR1 is MRHNA and CDR2 is SNTAGT.

The chain couples TRBV7-9 to TRBJ2-5, with TRBD2 identical over 13 bases. CDR3 length equals 15 residues. The germline V gene has CDR1 SEHNR and CDR2 FQNEAQ (reference sequence). Germline trimming cut 2 bases from V and 10 bases from J; bases unmatched to any gene: 7. Here the CDR3 DNA reads TGTGCCAGCAGCTTAACGGGACTAGCGGGGATGGGCCAGTACTTC. This sequence encodes CASSLTGLAGMGQYF.

The J gene is TRBJ1-1, the V gene TRBV6-5; no definite D call. Trimming stripped 5 bases from V and 0 bases from J, with 7 bases between. Germline CDR1 and CDR2: MNHEY and SVGAGI. The CDR3 is 13 residues long. In DNA form, the CDR3 reads TGTGCCAGCAGTCTCTACTTGAACACTGAAGCTTTCTTT. Amino acid sequence: CASSLYLNTEAFF.

The CDR3 nucleotides read TGCAGTGCTGGCTCAGGGCGCGCTTTCTTT. Translation: CSAGSGRAFF. The V call is TRBV20-1, the J call TRBJ1-1; tentative D call: TRBD1 (5 bases). The CDR3 sequence is 10 residues long. The germline gives CDR1 DFQATT, CDR2 SNEGSKA (reference sequence). V gave up 5 bases and J gave up 11 bases, with 12 bases separating them.

This chain uses TRBV7-9 with TRBJ2-2, with D hard to call. The V gene's germline CDR1 is SEHNR and CDR2 FQNEAQ (reference sequence). This CDR3 is 11 amino acids long. The ends were cut back, 5 bases at V and 7 bases at J, with 5 bases in the middle. CDR3 bases: TGTGCCAGCAGCCAGAACGGGGAGCTGTTTTTT. This codes for CASSQNGELFF.